Listed below are T cell receptor beta chains from one sample, sequenced in a study of response to subunit inactivated influenza vaccine. TCRdb independently ran MiXCR on the RT-PCR reads; one entry per CDR3 protein. The repertoire has 650,000 to 700,000 distinct CDR3 sequences, 15% to 19% of them found once; the top ten carry more than 9%. The sequencing here drew on PBMCs from blood, taken about 13 days after vaccination. These receptors were taken from a man aged 45-65 years who received an inactivated influenza vaccine. Both conserved end residues are trimmed from each CDR3. The order of the fields is V gene, CDR3 protein.

TRBV12-3/TRBV12-4	ASSLNRGREQY
TRBV10-2	ASRVGLAGGLDTQY
TRBV9	ASSGGMTGVYEQY
TRBV4-3	ASSRERRQETQY
TRBV30	AWSVGLTGELF
TRBV9	ASSVEAGVYEQY
TRBV14	ASRLTGVQGYT
TRBV19	ASSPTSYRDEQY
TRBV2	ATPRPGGYEQY
TRBV7-9	ASNDRASLYGYT
TRBV29-1	SVGTTGGTDTQY
TRBV5-1	ASSPSGDGFFYGYT
TRBV7-9	ASSLAWYNEQF
TRBV6-1	ASIRTGGYQETQY
TRBV5-1	ASSLAGPGELF
TRBV3-1	ASSPAGQSQY
TRBV12-3/TRBV12-4	ASSLPRQGPSYKQY
TRBV15	ATSDWSSYNEQF
TRBV5-1	ASSLATGSYNEQF
TRBV5-6	ASTASGLGEQF
TRBV29-1	SGRPSLTDTQY
TRBV3-1	ASSHTSRTQY
TRBV5-1	ASTLSSYNEQF
TRBV7-2	ASSLMGSSYNEQF
TRBV20-1	SASLRSGANVLT
TRBV4-2	ASSQGAGGNGYT
TRBV7-2	ASSLDRPLNTGELF
TRBV6-2/TRBV6-3	ASRPGGARDEQY
TRBV18	ASSPAVKNSEQY
TRBV18	ASSWGTAATGNTIY
TRBV9	ASSVGGRRDNIQY
TRBV5-1	ASSQRAPNTGELF
TRBV6-2/TRBV6-3	ASSYPSGVTREQF
TRBV7-9	ASSFTDRVETQY
TRBV9	ASSVTSGVYNEQF
TRBV5-1	ASSLDMRETQY